The clone carrying this TCR beta chain showed up many times. TCRdb fed the 5' RACE reads into MiXCR, producing one record per CDR3 protein. The sample carries 90,000 to 100,000 distinct CDR3 sequences, roughly 18% recorded once. The source of the sample is a study of T cells of healthy individuals. This CDR3 comprises 20 residues. V lost 4 bases, J lost 5 bases, and 24 bases stayed unmatched. Germline lookup yields CDR1 SGDLS and CDR2 YYNGEE. The V and J genes are TRBV9 and TRBJ2-5, with 9 positions matching TRBD1. This receptor was taken from a human donor in good health. CDR3 sequence: CASSPFSGTGSRGRTETQYF. DNA of the CDR3: TGTGCCAGCAGCCCCTTTTCCGGGACAGGGAGCCGAGGGAGAACGGAGACCCAGTACTTC.